This record covers a single T cell receptor (beta chain). This sample was included in a study of blood T cell repertoires in COVID-19. The overall study: COVID-19 samples from acute and convalescent phases originated in the United States, Italy and Spain. The analysed material was cDNA or gDNA that came from T cells, B-cell-depleted T cells, or PBMCs.

Per the study methods: Estimation of nucleated cell counts relied on the amplification of reference gene primers. Assay: immunoSEQ multiplex PCR; the TCRdb copy retains only in-frame clones and omits some. The V and J calls and clone size were taken over from that table, and D and trimming were inferred from the DNA. The repertoire holds about 410,000 clones, with 70% to 90% as singletons. The CDR3 is 16 residues long. Germline V lookup: CDR1 MNHNY, CDR2 SVGAGI (reference sequence). Unmatched junction bases numbered 10, after V lost 7 bases and J lost 5 bases. J is TRBJ1-4 and V is TRBV6-6, with 10 bases matching TRBD1. The sequence was collected from a woman under 40 with active or convalescent COVID-19. Sequencing was done on a sample of peripheral blood. CDR3 bases: TGTGCCAGCACCCCGGGGGACAGGGGTTTAAATGAAAAACTGTTTTTT. Protein sequence: CASTPGDRGLNEKLFF.